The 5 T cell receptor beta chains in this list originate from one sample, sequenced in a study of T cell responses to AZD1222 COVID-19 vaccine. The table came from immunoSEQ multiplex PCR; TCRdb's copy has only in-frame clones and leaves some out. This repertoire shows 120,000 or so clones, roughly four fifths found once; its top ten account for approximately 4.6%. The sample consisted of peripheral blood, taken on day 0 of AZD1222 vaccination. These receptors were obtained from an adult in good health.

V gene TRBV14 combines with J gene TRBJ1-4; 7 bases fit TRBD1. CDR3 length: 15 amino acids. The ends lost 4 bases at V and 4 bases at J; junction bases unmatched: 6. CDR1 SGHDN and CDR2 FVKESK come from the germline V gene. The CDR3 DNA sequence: TGTGCCAGCAGCCCAGGGGACAGCTTTAATGAAAAACTGTTTTTT. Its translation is CASSPGDSFNEKLFF.

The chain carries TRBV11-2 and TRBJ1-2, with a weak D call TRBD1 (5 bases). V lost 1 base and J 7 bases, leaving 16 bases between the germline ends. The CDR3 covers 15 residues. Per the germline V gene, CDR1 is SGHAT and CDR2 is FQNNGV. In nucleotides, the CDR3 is TGTGCCAGCAGCTTAGCTGGGTCTAGGGGCTCTGGCTACACCTTC. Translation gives CASSLAGSRGSGYTF.

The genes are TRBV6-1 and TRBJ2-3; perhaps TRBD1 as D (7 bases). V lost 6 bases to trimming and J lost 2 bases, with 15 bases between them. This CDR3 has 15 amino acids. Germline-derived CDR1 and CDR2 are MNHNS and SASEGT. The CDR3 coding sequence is TGTGCCAGCAGCCGCGGGACAGTGCCCACAGATACGCAGTATTTT. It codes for CASSRGTVPTDTQYF.

The CDR3 loop reads CASRPGRRREPQHF. The CDR3 coding sequence is TGTGCCAGTAGACCGGGACGGCGCCGAGAGCCCCAGCATTTT. The chain has TRBV19 and TRBJ1-5, with D possibly matching TRBD1 (5 bases). The ends were cut back, 6 bases at V and 8 bases at J, with 17 bases in the middle. The CDR3 runs to 14 residues. The germline V gene encodes CDR1 LNHDA and CDR2 SQIVND (reference sequence).

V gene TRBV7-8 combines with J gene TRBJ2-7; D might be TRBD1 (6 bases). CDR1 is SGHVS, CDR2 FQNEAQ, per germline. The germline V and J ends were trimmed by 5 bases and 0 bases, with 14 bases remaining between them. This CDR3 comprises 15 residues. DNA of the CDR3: TGTGCCAGCAGCCTAGACAGGCGAAGCTCCTACGAGCAGTACTTC. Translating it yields CASSLDRRSSYEQYF.